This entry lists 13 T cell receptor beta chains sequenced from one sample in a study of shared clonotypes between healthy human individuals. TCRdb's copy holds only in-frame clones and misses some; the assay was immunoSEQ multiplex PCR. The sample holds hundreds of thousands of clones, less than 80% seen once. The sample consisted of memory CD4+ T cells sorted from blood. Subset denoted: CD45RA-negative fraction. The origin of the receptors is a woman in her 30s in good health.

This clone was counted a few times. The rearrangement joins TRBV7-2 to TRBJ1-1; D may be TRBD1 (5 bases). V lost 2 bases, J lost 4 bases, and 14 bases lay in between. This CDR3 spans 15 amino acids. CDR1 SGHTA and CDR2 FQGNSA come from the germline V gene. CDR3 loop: CASSLWGRDGTEAFF. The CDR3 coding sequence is TGTGCCAGCAGCTTATGGGGCAGGGACGGCACTGAAGCTTTCTTT.

This CDR3 reads CASSGLAGVSSYEQYF. The DNA for the CDR3 is TGTGCCAGCAGTGGACTAGCGGGAGTCTCCTCCTACGAGCAGTACTTC. This chain uses TRBV27 with TRBJ2-7, with 13 bases matching TRBD2. Trimming cost V 5 bases and J 0 bases; bases outside gene matches: 4. CDR1 is MNHEY and CDR2 is SMNVEV in the germline V gene (reference sequence). There are 16 residues in the CDR3.

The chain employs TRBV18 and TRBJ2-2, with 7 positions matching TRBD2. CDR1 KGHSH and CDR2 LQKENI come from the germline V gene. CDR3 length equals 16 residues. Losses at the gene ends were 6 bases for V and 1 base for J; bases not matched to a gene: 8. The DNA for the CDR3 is TGTGCCAGCTCGCCAATGACTAGCAGGAACACCGGGGAGCTGTTTTTT. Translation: CASSPMTSRNTGELFF.

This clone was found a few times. The CDR3 is CASSPGRGRDTIYF. The CDR3 bases are TGTGCCAGCAGCCCCGGCAGGGGAAGGGACACCATATATTTT. V usage is TRBV6-5 and J usage is TRBJ1-3, with D tentatively TRBD1 (6 bases). The CDR3 runs to 14 residues. Per germline, CDR1 MNHEY and CDR2 SVGAGI. Trimming pared 6 bases from V and 8 bases from J, leaving 17 bases between.

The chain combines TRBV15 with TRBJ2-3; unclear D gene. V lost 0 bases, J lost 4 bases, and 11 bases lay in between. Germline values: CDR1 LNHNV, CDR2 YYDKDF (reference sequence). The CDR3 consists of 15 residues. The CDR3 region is CATSRDYGGADTQYF. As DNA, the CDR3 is TGTGCCACCAGCAGAGATTATGGCGGAGCAGATACGCAGTATTTT. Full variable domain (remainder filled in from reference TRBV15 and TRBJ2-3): DAMVIQNPRYQVTQFGKPVTLSCSQTLNHNVMYWYQQKSSQAPKLLFHYYDKDFNNEADTPDNFQSRRPNTSFCFLDIRSPGLGDTAMYLCATSRDYGGADTQYFGPGTRLTVL.

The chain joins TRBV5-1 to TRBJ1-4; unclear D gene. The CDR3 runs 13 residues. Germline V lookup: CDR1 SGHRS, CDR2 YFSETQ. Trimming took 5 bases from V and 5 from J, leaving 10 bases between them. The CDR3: CASRGVENEKLFF. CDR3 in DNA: TGCGCCAGCAGGGGAGTGGAAAATGAAAAACTGTTTTTT.

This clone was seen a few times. This chain's CDR3 is CASSGAVEGNTIYF. The CDR3 DNA is TGCGCCAGCTCCGGGGCGGTGGAGGGAAACACCATATATTTT. The chain couples TRBV5-1 to TRBJ1-3; TRBD1 might be the D (5 bases). Trimming shortened V by 7 bases and J by 4 bases, and 15 bases separated the two germline ends. Germline V gene data show CDR1 as SGHRS and CDR2 as YFSETQ. This CDR3 is built from 14 residues.

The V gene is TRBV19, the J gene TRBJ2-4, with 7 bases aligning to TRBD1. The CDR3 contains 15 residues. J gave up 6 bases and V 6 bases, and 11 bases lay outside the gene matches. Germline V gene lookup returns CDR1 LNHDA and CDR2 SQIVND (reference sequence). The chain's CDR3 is CASSNPTGSGNIQYF. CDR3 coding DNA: TGTGCCAGTAGCAACCCGACAGGGTCAGGAAACATTCAGTACTTC.

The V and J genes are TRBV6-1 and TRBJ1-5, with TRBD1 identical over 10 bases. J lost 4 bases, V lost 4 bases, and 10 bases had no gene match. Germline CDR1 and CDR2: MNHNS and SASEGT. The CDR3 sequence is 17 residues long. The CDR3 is CASSARTGGRSNQPQHF. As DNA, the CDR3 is TGTGCCAGCAGTGCAAGGACAGGGGGAAGGTCAAATCAGCCCCAGCATTTT.

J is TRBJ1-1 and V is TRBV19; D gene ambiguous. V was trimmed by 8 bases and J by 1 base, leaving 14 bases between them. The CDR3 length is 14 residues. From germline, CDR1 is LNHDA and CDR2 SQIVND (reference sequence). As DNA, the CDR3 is TGTGCCAGTCGGGAGACACGGAGGAACACTGAAGCTTTCTTT. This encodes CASRETRRNTEAFF.

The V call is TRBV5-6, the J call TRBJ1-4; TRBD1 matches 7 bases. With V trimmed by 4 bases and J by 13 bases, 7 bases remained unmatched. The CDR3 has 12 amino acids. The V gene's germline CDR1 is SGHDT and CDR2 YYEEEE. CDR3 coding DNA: TGTGCCAGCAGCCAGGCACGGGACAGACTGTTTTTT. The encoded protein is CASSQARDRLFF.

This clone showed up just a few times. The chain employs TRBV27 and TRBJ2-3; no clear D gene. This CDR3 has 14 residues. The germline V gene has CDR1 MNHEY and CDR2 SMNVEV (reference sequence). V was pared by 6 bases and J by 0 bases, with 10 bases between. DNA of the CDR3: TGTGCCAGCAGGGACGGCCCGAGCACAGATACGCAGTATTTT. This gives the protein CASRDGPSTDTQYF.

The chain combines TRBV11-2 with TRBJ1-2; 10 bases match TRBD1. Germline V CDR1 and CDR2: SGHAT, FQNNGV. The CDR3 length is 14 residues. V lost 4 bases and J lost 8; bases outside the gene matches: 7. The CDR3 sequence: CASSSDRGQGGYTF. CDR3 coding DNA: TGTGCCAGCAGCTCTGACAGGGGGCAGGGCGGCTACACCTTC.